This T cell receptor (beta chain) stems from a study of early T cells in non-severe SARS-CoV-2 infection. Overall study context: Chains stayed unpaired after sequencing of bulk RNA from unsorted whole blood.

CDR1 is LGHDT, CDR2 YNNKEL, per germline (reference sequence). The germline V and J ends were trimmed by 4 bases and 1 base, with 8 bases remaining between them. The CDR3 length is 14 residues. Unique molecular identifiers (one per individual cDNA molecule) were attached. One entry per CDR3 protein results from TCRdb running MiXCR on the 5' RACE reads. The top ten clones hold around 26% of a sample with around 30,000 distinct CDR3 sequences, 5.6% of them seen once. About this clonotype: Antigen specificity is unknown.

Study-wide findings and caveats: Matching with VDJdb favored anti-spike CD8 responses (missing private and CD4 specificities).

The clonotype was recovered from an adult who was a healthcare worker with PCR-confirmed SARS-CoV-2 infection or an uninfected control (not recorded which). The chain has TRBV3-1 and TRBJ2-1; D is undetermined. The source material was whole blood. The CDR3 sequence is CASSLTTSYNEQFF. In DNA, the CDR3 is TGTGCCAGCAGCCTTACAACGTCCTACAATGAGCAGTTCTTC.